The present T cell receptor beta chain was sequenced within a study of blood T cell repertoires in COVID-19. Overall study: Some COVID-19 samples were acute and others convalescent; all came from the United States, Italy and Spain.

Trimming removed 7 bases at V and 4 bases at J, with 13 bases between. The CDR3 length is 12 residues. The germline V gene encodes CDR1 SQVTM and CDR2 ANQGSEA. Clinical history as reported by participants underpinned cohort assignment. Assay used: immunoSEQ multiplex PCR; TCRdb lists only in-frame clones, some missing. The sample has approximately 480,000 clones, roughly 87% seen once; the top ten hold 0.7%. The TCR comes from a woman between 18 and 29 years old who had recovered from COVID-19. V is TRBV29-1 and J is TRBJ1-1, with D hard to call. The material sequenced was PBMCs or T cells enriched from blood (not recorded which). The CDR3 DNA follows: TGCAGCGGAGTAGGAGGGCTCACTGAAGCTTTCTTT. Amino acid sequence: CSGVGGLTEAFF.